A single sample is the source of the 18 T cell receptor beta chains below, sequenced in a study of OX40 agonist ivuxolimab in advanced cancers. Profiling relied on immunoSEQ multiplex PCR, and the TCRdb table lists in-frame clones only, not all of them. Here the sample spans some 39,000 clones, roughly 77% being singletons. The specimen was CD4+ or CD8+ T cells sorted from blood, collected in a trial of the OX40 agonist ivuxolimab. The receptors were gathered from an adult with an advanced solid tumor such as melanoma, head and neck, liver or kidney cancer.

A single count supports this clone. The chain carries TRBV28 and TRBJ1-2; D is ambiguous. Deletions cut 3 bases from V and 0 bases from J, with 8 bases between. Germline CDR1 MDHEN, CDR2 SYDVKM. The CDR3 has 14 residues. The DNA of the CDR3 is TGTGCCAGCAGTTTCACGGCGGCTAACTATGGCTACACCTTC. Encoded protein: CASSFTAANYGYTF.

This sequence joins TRBV7-2 and TRBJ2-1, with unresolved D. CDR1 and CDR2 from the germline V gene are SGHTA and FQGNSA. The CDR3 covers 13 residues. The germline V and J ends were trimmed by 0 bases and 11 bases, with 11 bases remaining between them. CDR3 sequence reads: CASSLAPQDQQFF. CDR3 nucleotide sequence: TGTGCCAGCAGCTTAGCGCCCCAGGATCAGCAGTTCTTC.

The rearrangement uses TRBV28 and TRBJ1-2; D may be TRBD1 (5 bases). Trimming took 6 bases from V and 2 from J, leaving 19 bases between them. The CDR3 length is 16 residues. The germline CDR1 and CDR2 sequences are MDHEN and SYDVKM. The CDR3 region is CASSSMGPPKNYGYTF. DNA for the CDR3: TGTGCCAGCAGCTCTATGGGACCGCCTAAAAACTATGGCTACACCTTC.

V and J are TRBV28 and TRBJ1-1, with D tentatively TRBD1 (5 bases). The V gene's germline CDR1 is MDHEN and CDR2 SYDVKM. This CDR3 spans 11 amino acids. V was pared by 6 bases and J by 7 bases, with 9 bases between. The CDR3 sequence is CASRGLGEAFF. The CDR3 DNA sequence: TGTGCCAGCAGGGGGCTCGGTGAAGCTTTCTTT.

The sample holds one count of this clone. J is TRBJ1-6 and V is TRBV7-2; 7 bases fit TRBD1. With V trimmed by 0 bases and J by 7 bases, 3 bases remained unmatched. The CDR3 runs 15 residues. The germline V gene has CDR1 SGHTA and CDR2 FQGNSA. In DNA, the CDR3 is TGTGCCAGCAGCTTAGCCCAGGGGGGAAATTCACCCCTCCACTTT. It encodes CASSLAQGGNSPLHF.

V is TRBV19 and J is TRBJ1-2; D may be TRBD1 (5 bases). Germline V gene lookup returns CDR1 LNHDA and CDR2 SQIVND (reference sequence). The CDR3 runs to 14 residues. The ends were cut back, 5 bases at V and 3 bases at J, with 13 bases in the middle. CDR3 bases: TGTGCCAGTAGTCCCGGGACCACCCACTATGGCTACACCTTC. It yields the protein CASSPGTTHYGYTF.

Only one count was recorded for this clone. This sequence joins TRBV27 and TRBJ2-2; D ambiguous. Trimming pared 3 bases from V and 4 bases from J, leaving 9 bases between. Germline-derived CDR1 and CDR2 are MNHEY and SMNVEV (reference sequence). This CDR3 spans 14 amino acids. CDR3: CASSFLQSTGELFF. Here the CDR3 DNA reads TGTGCCAGCAGTTTCCTCCAGAGCACCGGGGAGCTGTTTTTT.

The chain carries TRBV19 and TRBJ1-5; 11 positions match TRBD1. V trimming: 6 bases; J trimming: 4 bases; junction bases outside the gene matches: 8. Per the germline V gene, CDR1 is LNHDA and CDR2 is SQIVND (reference sequence). The CDR3 has 16 amino acids. The CDR3 DNA reads TGTGCCAGTAGGCGGACAGGACAGGGGGCAAATCAGCCCCAGCATTTT. This sequence encodes CASRRTGQGANQPQHF. The whole variable domain, remainder taken from reference TRBV19 and TRBJ1-5, is DGGITQSPKYLFRKEGQNVTLSCEQNLNHDAMYWYRQDPGQGLRLIYYSQIVNDFQKGDIAEGYSVSREKKESFPLTVTSAQKNPTAFYLCASRRTGQGANQPQHFGDGTRLSIL.

The chain links TRBV5-6 to TRBJ1-4; possible D gene TRBD1, 6 bases. CDR3 length: 16 amino acids. Germline lookup yields CDR1 SGHDT and CDR2 YYEEEE. V dropped 3 bases and J dropped 8 bases, with 20 bases sitting between them. The CDR3 here is CASSYRGGAVEEKLFF. In nucleotides, the CDR3 is TGTGCCAGCAGCTATCGGGGGGGCGCAGTAGAGGAAAAACTGTTTTTT.

This chain joins TRBV7-2 and TRBJ2-1; 9 bases map to TRBD2. Germline trimming cut 3 bases from V and 7 bases from J; bases unmatched to any gene: 7. The CDR3 covers 15 residues. CDR1 is SGHTA, CDR2 FQGNSA, per germline. The CDR3 region has the DNA TGTGCCAGCAGCTTTGTTCTGCGGGAGGGTAATGAGCAGTTCTTC. This codes for CASSFVLREGNEQFF.

The chain links TRBV28 to TRBJ2-6; the D is unclear. V dropped 6 bases and J dropped 0 bases, with 9 bases sitting between them. CDR3 length: 15 residues. Per germline, CDR1 MDHEN and CDR2 SYDVKM. CDR3 sequence reads: CASSPLSSGANVLTF. CDR3 DNA: TGTGCCAGCAGCCCTCTGAGCTCTGGGGCCAACGTCCTGACTTTC.

The chain uses TRBV10-3 and TRBJ2-2; no clear D. The length of the CDR3 is 15 residues. V shed 3 bases and J shed 1 base, with 9 bases lying between them. CDR1 is ENHRY and CDR2 is SYGVKD in the germline V gene. The CDR3: CAISDNHQNTGELFF. DNA for the CDR3: TGTGCCATCAGTGATAACCACCAGAACACCGGGGAGCTGTTTTTT.

The chain uses TRBV28 and TRBJ1-2; the match to TRBD1 covers 8 bases. The CDR3 has 13 amino acids. With 4 bases clipped from V and 3 bases from J, the junction kept 1 base outside the gene matches. Germline V CDR1 and CDR2: MDHEN, SYDVKM. CDR3 residues: CASSWDRHYGYTF. The DNA for the CDR3 is TGTGCCAGCAGTTGGGACAGGCACTATGGCTACACCTTC.

V is TRBV5-1 and J is TRBJ2-5, with 7 bases matching TRBD2. This CDR3 has 15 residues. Per germline, CDR1 SGHRS and CDR2 YFSETQ. V shed 0 bases and J 2 bases; nucleotides not matched to a gene: 4. The DNA of the CDR3 is TGCGCCAGCAGCTTGGCAGGTAGCGGGCAAGAGACCCAGTACTTC. It specifies CASSLAGSGQETQYF.

Judged by abundance, this clone is medium-sized. This rearrangement joins TRBV28 to TRBJ2-3; a weak D match, TRBD2 (7 bases). The V gene lost 8 bases and the J gene lost 2 bases, with 17 bases spanning the gap. CDR3 length: 15 residues. In germline, CDR1 is MDHEN, CDR2 SYDVKM. The CDR3 is CASSAKGGVTDTQYF. The DNA for the CDR3 is TGTGCCAGCTCGGCTAAGGGGGGGGTCACAGATACGCAGTATTTT.

The chain combines TRBV6-1 with TRBJ1-2, with D unclear. Per the germline V gene, CDR1 is MNHNS and CDR2 is SASEGT. The V gene lost 1 base and the J gene lost 4 bases, with 13 bases spanning the gap. The CDR3 is 15 residues long. This chain's CDR3 is CASSEGPTLGYGYTF. CDR3 nucleotides: TGTGCCAGCAGTGAAGGACCTACTCTAGGCTATGGCTACACCTTC.

This clone has only one observation. The chain links TRBV7-8 to TRBJ2-3, with 11 bases matching TRBD2. This CDR3 region has 17 residues. Germline loops: CDR1 SGHVS, CDR2 FQNEAQ. Trimming at V came to 2 bases and at J to 4 bases, leaving 8 bases not matched to a gene. CDR3 protein: CASSLFSGRAVADTQYF. CDR3 in DNA: TGTGCCAGCAGCTTATTTAGCGGGAGGGCGGTCGCAGATACGCAGTATTTT.

The chain combines TRBV6-5 with TRBJ1-6, with 7 bases matching TRBD1. The J segment lost 7 bases and the V segment lost 0 bases, leaving 3 bases of the junction unmatched. CDR1 MNHEY and CDR2 SVGAGI come from the germline V gene. The CDR3 has 15 residues. The CDR3 DNA reads TGTGCCAGCAGTTACTCGGACAGGAAAAATTCACCCCTCCACTTT. Translating it yields CASSYSDRKNSPLHF.